This record looks at one T cell receptor beta chain sequence and its context. The assay was immunoSEQ multiplex PCR, and TCRdb's table has in-frame clones only and misses some. The sample records about 130,000 clones, around nine tenths being singletons. This sample was included in a study of radiation and T cells in renal cell carcinoma. Germline V CDR1 and CDR2: KGHSH, LQKENI. With 1 base removed from V and 0 bases from J, the gap between germline ends came to 4 bases. This CDR3 contains 14 residues. Time point noted: baseline pretreatment blood. The treatment: 15 Gy SBRT to primary tumor, nephrectomy 4 weeks later.

The chain uses TRBV18 and TRBJ2-1; D remains ambiguous. This TCR was recovered from a woman in her forties or fifties with renal cell carcinoma. The sample consisted of blood, taken from a patient whose treatment included radiotherapy and nephrectomy. CDR3 amino acids: CASSPRVSYNEQFF. In DNA form, the CDR3 reads TGTGCCAGCTCACCACGCGTCTCCTACAATGAGCAGTTCTTC.